This paragraph reports one T cell receptor beta chain. The antigen this receptor binds is unknown. Base qualities are not provided; no much larger clone lies one nucleotide away. This sample's time point label indicates: sample from adult after SARS-CoV-2 infection, after symptom onset. Two convalescent COVID-19 patients, sampled after symptom onset from adults with prior SARS-CoV-2 infection, were also TCR-sequenced for comparison. The CDR3 spans 19 residues, from the cysteine through the phenylalanine. This entry keeps only the CDR3 DNA: 57 bases, framed from base 1. V is clipped by 2 bases and J by 3 bases, and the sequence between their germline boundaries is 26 bases long. Looking up the germline V gene yields CDR1 MDHEN and CDR2 SYDVKM. The CDR3 regions of human TCRbeta chains were subjected to immunosequencing. Turning to the authors' computational methods: TCRs in the repertoires were matched against a reference library of SARS-CoV-2-specific TCRs that had been generated with the MIRA antigen-specificity platform. Breadth was defined as the fraction of unique TCRs that were SARS-CoV-2-associated. Depth was defined as the fraction of total T cells that were SARS-CoV-2-associated. Using the MIRA data, every spike-specific TCR was mapped to the spike region that the TCR reacted to and assigned to either a CD4 or a CD8 class. Log10-transformed breadth and depth values were compared by one-way ANOVA with Sidak's multiple comparisons tests. TCRdb re-hosts the immuneACCESS table, in-frame sequences only. Its copies lack some clones; in the studies checked, an unresolved V gene accounts for under half of them, and the cause for the rest is not known. From that table come the V and J calls and clone size; the DNA was used to work out D and trimming. Within this sample are just over 150,000 clones, with approximately 86% of them counted one time only. Clones ranked in the top ten supply over 6% of the sample.

The data belong to a study of T cell responses to AZD1222 COVID-19 vaccine (dated by TCRdb to the early 2020s). Study-level background: TCR sequencing was performed for 233 trial participants, of whom about 210 were given two doses of AZD1222 and 26 were given two doses of MenACWY control vaccine. Trial participants were enrolled by age into 18-55, 56-69 and 70-plus year subgroups, with approximately 150, 30 and 60 TCR-sequenced participants respectively. Overall study results and their limits: Conclusions about previously exposed vaccinees are limited, since just six or seven AZD1222 recipients were seropositive for SARS-CoV-2 at baseline. Most participants were white British and females outnumbered males, and the authors suggested that clonal diversity may have been underestimated. In the small 56-69-year group, the increase in depth fell short of significance, most likely because of low power. CD4 TCRs associated with the vaccine covered the entire spike protein, and the dominant responses were in regions 160-218 and 743-854. After two AZD1222 doses, spike-specific TCR breadth and depth were significantly higher than at day 0 and than in MenACWY recipients. Epitopes outside the regions mutated in the B.1.351 and B.1.1.7 variants were reportedly recognized by nearly half of the unique spike-specific TCRs. Because no samples from the day 14 peak response were available, repertoires could be characterized only after the peak T cell response.

Here the chain combines TRBV28 and TRBJ2-7, with a tentative D call of TRBD1 or TRBD2, each matching 5 bases. This clonotype was obtained from an adult who had recovered from COVID-19. Sequencing used peripheral blood, obtained after recovery from COVID-19. The CDR3 amino acid sequence is: CASSLNLQKTRGIVYEQYF. The bases read TGTGCCAGCAGTTTAAACCTACAAAAGACGAGGGGAATCGTCTACGAGCAGTACTTC. With all but the CDR3 taken from the reference TRBV28 and TRBJ2-7 genes, the full variable domain is: DVKVTQSSRYLVKRTGEKVFLECVQDMDHENMFWYRQDPGLGLRLIYFSYDVKMKEKGDIPEGYSVSREKKERFSLILESASTNQTSMYLCASSLNLQKTRGIVYEQYFGPGTRLTVT.